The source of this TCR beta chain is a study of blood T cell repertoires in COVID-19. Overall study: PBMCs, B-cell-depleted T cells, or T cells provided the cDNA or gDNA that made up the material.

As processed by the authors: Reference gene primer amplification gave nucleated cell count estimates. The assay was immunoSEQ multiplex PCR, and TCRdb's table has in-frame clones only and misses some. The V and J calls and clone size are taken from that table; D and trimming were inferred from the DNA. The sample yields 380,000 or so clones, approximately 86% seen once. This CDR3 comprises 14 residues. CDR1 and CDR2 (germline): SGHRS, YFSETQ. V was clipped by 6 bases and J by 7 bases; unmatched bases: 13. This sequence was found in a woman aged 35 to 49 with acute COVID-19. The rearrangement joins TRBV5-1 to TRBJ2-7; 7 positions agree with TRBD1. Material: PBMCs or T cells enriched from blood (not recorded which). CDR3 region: CASTPGTAMREQYF. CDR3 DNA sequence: TGCGCCAGCACCCCGGGGACAGCCATGAGGGAGCAGTACTTC.